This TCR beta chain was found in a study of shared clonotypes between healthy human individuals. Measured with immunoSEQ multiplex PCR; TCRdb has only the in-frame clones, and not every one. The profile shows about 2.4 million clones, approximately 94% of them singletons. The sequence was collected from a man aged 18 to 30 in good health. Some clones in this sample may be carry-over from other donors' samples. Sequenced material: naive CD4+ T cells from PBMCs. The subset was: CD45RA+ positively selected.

The CDR3: CAARFRSYQETQYF. In DNA, the CDR3 is TGTGCCGCGAGGTTCAGATCGTACCAAGAGACCCAGTACTTC. The chain links TRBV2 to TRBJ2-5, with D unresolved. The germline V and J ends were trimmed by 11 bases and 0 bases, with 16 bases remaining between them. CDR1 is SNHLY and CDR2 is FYNNEI in the germline V gene. The CDR3 is 14 residues long.